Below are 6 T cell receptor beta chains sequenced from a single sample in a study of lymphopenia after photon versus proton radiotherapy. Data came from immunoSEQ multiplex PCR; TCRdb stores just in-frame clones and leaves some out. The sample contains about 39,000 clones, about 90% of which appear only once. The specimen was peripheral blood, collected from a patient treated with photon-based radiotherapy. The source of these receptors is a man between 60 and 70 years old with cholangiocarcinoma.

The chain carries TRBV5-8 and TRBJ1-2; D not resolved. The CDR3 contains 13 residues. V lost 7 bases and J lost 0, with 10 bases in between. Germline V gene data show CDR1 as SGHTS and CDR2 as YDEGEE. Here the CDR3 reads CASVQRANYGYTF. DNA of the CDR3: TGTGCCAGCGTACAGCGAGCTAACTATGGCTACACCTTC.

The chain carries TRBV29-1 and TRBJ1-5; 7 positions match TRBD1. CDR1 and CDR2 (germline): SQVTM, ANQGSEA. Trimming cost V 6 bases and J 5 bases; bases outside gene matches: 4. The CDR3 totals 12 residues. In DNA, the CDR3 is TGCAGCGTACAGGGGCCTCATCAGCCCCAGCATTTT. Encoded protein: CSVQGPHQPQHF.

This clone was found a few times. The CDR3 spells CASSLMRGGYTF. The CDR3 nucleotides are TGTGCCAGCAGCTTAATGCGTGGTGGCTACACCTTC. The V call is TRBV11-3, the J call TRBJ1-2; D gene uncertain. The CDR3 is 12 residues long. Germline loops: CDR1 SGHNT, CDR2 YENEEA. V shed 2 bases and J shed 7 bases, with 8 bases lying between them.

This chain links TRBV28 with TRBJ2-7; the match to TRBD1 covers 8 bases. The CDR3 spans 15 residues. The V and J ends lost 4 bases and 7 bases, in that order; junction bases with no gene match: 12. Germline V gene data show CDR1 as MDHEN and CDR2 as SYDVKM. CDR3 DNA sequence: TGTGCCAGCAGTTCGGGCGGACAGGGAGTTGGAGAGCAGTACTTC. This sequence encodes CASSSGGQGVGEQYF. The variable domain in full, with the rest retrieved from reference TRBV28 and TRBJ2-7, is DVKVTQSSRYLVKRTGEKVFLECVQDMDHENMFWYRQDPGLGLRLIYFSYDVKMKEKGDIPEGYSVSREKKERFSLILESASTNQTSMYLCASSSGGQGVGEQYFGPGTRLTVT.

The CDR3 loop is CASSRADHGSYNEQFF. In DNA, the CDR3 is TGTGCCAGCAGTCGAGCGGACCACGGGTCCTACAATGAGCAGTTCTTC. The chain has TRBV28 and TRBJ2-1, with a possible D match to TRBD2 (5 bases). In germline, CDR1 is MDHEN, CDR2 SYDVKM. The CDR3 has 16 amino acids. V was cut by 5 bases and J by 1 base, with 15 bases left in between.

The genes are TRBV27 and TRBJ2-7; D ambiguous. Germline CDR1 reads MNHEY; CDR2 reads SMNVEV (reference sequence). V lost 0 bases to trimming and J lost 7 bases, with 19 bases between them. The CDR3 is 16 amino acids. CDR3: CASSLSAGFGLREQYF. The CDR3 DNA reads TGTGCCAGCAGTTTATCCGCCGGTTTCGGTCTTAGAGAGCAGTACTTC.